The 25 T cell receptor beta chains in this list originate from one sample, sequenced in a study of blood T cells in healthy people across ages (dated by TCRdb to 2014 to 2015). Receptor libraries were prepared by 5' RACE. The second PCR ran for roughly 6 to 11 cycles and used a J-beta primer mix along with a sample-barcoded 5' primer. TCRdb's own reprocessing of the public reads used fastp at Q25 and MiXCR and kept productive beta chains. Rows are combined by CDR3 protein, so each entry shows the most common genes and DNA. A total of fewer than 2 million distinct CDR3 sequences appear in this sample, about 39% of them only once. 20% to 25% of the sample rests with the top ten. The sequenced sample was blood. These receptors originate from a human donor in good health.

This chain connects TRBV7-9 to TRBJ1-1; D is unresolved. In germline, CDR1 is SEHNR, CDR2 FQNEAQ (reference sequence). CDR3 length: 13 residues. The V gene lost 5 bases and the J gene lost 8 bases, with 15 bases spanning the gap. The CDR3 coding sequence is TGTGCCAGCAGCAGCGCCCGAAGCTGGGAAGCTTTCTTT. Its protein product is CASSSARSWEAFF. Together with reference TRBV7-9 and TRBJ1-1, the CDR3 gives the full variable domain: DTGVSQNPRHKITKRGQNVTFRCDPISEHNRLYWYRQTLGQGPEFLTYFQNEAQLEKSRLLSDRFSAERPKGSFSTLEIQRTEQGDSAMYLCASSSARSWEAFFGQGTRLTVV.

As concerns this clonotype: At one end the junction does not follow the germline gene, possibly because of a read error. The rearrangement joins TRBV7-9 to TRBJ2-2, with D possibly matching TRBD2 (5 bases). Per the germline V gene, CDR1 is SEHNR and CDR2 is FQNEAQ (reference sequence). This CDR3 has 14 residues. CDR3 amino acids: CASSLVPSTGERFF. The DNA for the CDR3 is TGTGCCAGCAGCTTAGTTCCGAGCACCGGGGAGCGGTTTTTT.

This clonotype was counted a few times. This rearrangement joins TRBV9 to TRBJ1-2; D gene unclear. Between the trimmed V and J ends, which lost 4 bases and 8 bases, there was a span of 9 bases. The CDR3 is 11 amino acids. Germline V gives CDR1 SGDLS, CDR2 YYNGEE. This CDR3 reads CASSLDTGYTF. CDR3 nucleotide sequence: TGTGCCAGCAGCTTAGACACAGGCTACACCTTC.

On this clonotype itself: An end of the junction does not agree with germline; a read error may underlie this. The CDR3 DNA sequence: TGCGCCAGCAACCAAGATTCCTTGGGGGTTTTCTACGAGCAGTACTTC. It specifies CASNQDSLGVFYEQYF. The rearrangement links TRBV4-1 to TRBJ2-5, with D perhaps matching TRBD1 or TRBD2 (5 bases each). The J call may be incorrect, as the DNA end agrees better with TRBJ2-7. Per the germline V gene, CDR1 is MGHRA and CDR2 is YSYEKL. This CDR3 comprises 16 residues.

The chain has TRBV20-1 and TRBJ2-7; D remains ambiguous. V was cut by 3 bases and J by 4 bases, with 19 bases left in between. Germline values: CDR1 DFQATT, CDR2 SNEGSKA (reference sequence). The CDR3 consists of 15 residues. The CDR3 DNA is TGCAGTGCTAGGGTTTACCCGGCAGGATTATACGAGCAGTACTTC. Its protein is CSARVYPAGLYEQYF.

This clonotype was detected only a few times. CDR3 protein: CSTQASRPPSYEQYF. CDR3 in DNA: TGCAGCACACAGGCCTCCAGGCCCCCCTCCTACGAGCAGTACTTC. J is TRBJ2-7 and V is TRBV29-1; TRBD1 might be the D (5 bases). This CDR3 spans 15 amino acids. Germline CDR1 and CDR2: SQVTM and ANQGSEA. V was shortened by 8 bases and J by 0 bases, with 20 bases between the two germline ends.

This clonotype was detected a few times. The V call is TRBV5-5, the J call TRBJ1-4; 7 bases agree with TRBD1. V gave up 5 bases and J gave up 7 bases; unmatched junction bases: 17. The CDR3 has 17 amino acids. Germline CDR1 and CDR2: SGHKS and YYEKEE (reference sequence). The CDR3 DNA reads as TGTGCCAGCAGATCGCGACAGGGAGAACAGTTATTTGAAAAACTGTTTTTT. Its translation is CASRSRQGEQLFEKLFF.

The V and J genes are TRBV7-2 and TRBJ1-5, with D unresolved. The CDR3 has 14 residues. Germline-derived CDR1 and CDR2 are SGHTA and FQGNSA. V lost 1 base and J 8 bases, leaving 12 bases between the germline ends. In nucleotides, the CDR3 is TGTGCCAGCAGCTTAGAAGGCGGTTATAAGCCCCAGCATTTT. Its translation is CASSLEGGYKPQHF.

CDR3 region: CASSRQRPGQGYPYEQYF. The CDR3 coding sequence is TGCGCCAGCAGCCGACAGAGACCGGGACAGGGTTACCCCTACGAGCAGTACTTC. The chain uses TRBV4-3 and TRBJ2-7; 9 nucleotides align to TRBD1. The CDR3 is made up of 18 amino acids. Germline CDR1 LGHNA, CDR2 YSLEER. Trimming cost V 4 bases and J 2 bases; bases outside gene matches: 15.

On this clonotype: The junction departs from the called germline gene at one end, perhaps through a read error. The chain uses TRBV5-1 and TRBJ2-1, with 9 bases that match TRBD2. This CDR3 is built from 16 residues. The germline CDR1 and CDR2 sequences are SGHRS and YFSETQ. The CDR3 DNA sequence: TGCGCCAGCAGCTTGTCAAGCGGGGGGCGGTCTTATGAGCGGTTCTTC. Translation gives CASSLSSGGRSYERFF.

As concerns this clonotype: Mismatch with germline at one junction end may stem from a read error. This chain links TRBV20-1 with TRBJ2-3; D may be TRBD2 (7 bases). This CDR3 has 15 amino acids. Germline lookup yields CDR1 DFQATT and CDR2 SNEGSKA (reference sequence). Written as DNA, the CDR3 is TGCAGTGCTAGGGGTAGGGCGGGGGCCACAGGTACGCAGTATTTT. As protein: CSARGRAGATGTQYF.

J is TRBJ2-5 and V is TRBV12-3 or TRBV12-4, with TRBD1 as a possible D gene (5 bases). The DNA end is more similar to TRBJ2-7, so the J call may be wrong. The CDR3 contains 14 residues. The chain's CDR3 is CASSWKGVPYEQYF. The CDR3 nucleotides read TGTGCCAGCAGTTGGAAAGGGGTACCCTACGAGCAGTACTTC.

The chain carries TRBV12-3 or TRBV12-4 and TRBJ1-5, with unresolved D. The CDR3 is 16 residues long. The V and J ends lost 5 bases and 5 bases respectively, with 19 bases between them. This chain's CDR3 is CASSKKSGEVDQPQHF. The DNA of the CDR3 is TGTGCCAGCAGTAAAAAGTCCGGAGAGGTTGATCAGCCCCAGCATTTT.

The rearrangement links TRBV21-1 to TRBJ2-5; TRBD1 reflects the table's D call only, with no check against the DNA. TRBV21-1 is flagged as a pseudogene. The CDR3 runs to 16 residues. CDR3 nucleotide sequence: TGTGCCAGCAGCTTACACCCCCGGGACAGTCAAGAGACCCAGTACTTC. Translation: CASSLHPRDSQETQYF.

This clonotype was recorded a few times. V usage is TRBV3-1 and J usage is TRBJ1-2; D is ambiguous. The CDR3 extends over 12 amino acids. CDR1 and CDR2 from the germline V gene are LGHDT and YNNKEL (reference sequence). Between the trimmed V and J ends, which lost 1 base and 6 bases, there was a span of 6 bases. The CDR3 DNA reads TGTGCCAGCAGCCAAGCGGGGAATGGCTACACCTTC. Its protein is CASSQAGNGYTF.

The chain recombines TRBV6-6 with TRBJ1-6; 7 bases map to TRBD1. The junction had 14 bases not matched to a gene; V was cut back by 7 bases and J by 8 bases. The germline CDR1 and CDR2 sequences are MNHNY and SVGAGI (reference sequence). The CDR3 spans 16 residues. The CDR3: CASKYSLQGLYSPLHF. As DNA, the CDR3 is TGTGCCAGCAAATACTCTCTACAGGGGCTATATTCACCCCTCCACTTT.

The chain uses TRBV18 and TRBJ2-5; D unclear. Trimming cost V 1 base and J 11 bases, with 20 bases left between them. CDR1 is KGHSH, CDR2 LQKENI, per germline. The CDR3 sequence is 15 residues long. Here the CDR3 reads CASSPRSPRNNEQYF. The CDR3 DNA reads TGTGCCAGCTCACCACGGTCCCCCCGGAACAATGAGCAGTACTTC.

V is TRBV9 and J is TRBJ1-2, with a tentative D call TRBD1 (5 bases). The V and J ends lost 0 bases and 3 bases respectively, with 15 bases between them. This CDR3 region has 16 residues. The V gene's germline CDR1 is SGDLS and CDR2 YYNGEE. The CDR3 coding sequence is TGTGCCAGCAGCGTAGATGGCGCCACCAGGGACTATGGCTACACCTTC. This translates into CASSVDGATRDYGYTF.

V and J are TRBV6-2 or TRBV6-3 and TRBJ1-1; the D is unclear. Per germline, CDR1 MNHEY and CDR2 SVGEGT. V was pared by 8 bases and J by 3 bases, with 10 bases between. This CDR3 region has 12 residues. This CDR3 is CASLSWDTEAFF. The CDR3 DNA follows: TGTGCCAGCCTAAGCTGGGACACTGAAGCTTTCTTT.

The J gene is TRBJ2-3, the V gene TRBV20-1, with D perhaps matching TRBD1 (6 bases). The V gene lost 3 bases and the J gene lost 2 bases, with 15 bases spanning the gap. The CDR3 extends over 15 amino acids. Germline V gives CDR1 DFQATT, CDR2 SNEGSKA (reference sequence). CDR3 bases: TGCAGTGCTAGTTTTTCGGACAGATTCACAGATACGCAGTATTTT. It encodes CSASFSDRFTDTQYF.

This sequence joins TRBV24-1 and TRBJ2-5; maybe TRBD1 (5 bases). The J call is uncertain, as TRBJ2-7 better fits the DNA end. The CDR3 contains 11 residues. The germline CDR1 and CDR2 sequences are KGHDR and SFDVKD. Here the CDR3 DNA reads TGTGCCACCAGTGAAGGGGTCGAGCAGTACTTC. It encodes CATSEGVEQYF.

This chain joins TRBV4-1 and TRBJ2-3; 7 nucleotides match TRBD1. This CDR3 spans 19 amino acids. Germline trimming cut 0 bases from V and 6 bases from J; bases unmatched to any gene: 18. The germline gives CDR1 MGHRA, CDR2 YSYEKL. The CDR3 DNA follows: TGCGCCAGCAGCCAAGATCTCGCCAGACAGGGTTATTTTTCGGATACGCAGTATTTT. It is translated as CASSQDLARQGYFSDTQYF.

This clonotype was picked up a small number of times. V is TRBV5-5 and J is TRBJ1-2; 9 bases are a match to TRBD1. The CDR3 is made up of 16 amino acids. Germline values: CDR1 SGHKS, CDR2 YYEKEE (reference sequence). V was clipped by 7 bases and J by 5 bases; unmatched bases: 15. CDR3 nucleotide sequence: TGTGCCAGCGGACCTGCCCCCGGGACAGGGTCATATGGCTACACCTTC. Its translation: CASGPAPGTGSYGYTF.

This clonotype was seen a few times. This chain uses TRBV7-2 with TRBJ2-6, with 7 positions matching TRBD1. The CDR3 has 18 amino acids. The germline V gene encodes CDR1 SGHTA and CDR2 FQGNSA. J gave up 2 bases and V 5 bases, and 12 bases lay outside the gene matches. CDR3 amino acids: CASSRRTGGFTGANVLTF. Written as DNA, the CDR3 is TGTGCCAGCAGCCGAAGGACAGGCGGATTTACTGGGGCCAACGTCCTGACTTTC.

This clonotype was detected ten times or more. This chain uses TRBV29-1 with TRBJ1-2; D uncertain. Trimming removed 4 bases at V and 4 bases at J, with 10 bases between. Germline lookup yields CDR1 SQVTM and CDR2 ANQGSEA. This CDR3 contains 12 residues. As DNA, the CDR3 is TGCAGCGTTGTGGATCAGATCTATGGCTACACCTTC. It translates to CSVVDQIYGYTF.